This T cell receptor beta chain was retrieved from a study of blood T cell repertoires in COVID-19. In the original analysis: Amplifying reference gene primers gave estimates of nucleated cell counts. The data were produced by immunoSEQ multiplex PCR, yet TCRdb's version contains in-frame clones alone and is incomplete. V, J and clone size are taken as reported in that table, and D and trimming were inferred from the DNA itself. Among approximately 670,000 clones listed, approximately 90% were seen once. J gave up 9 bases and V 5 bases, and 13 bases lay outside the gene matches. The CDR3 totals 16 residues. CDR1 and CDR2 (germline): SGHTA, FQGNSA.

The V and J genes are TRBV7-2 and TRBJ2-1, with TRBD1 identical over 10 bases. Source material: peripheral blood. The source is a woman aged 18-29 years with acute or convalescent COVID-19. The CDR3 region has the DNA TGTGCCAGCAGCCTCGACAGGGGGCGCATAGGGGGTGAGCAGTTCTTC. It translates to CASSLDRGRIGGEQFF.